The rows below give T cell receptor beta chains drawn from one sample of a study of cytomegalovirus exposure and HLA in healthy donors. Repertoires were generated with immunoSEQ multiplex PCR, while TCRdb's copy carries only in-frame clones and drops some. The sample comprises 90,000 to 150,000 clones, over 75% of which are singletons, and around 1.9% rests with the top ten. Sequenced input: PBMCs. Receptor source: a woman in her 30s in good health and CMV-seronegative. The CDR3 runs from the conserved cysteine through the conserved F or W. The order of the fields is D gene, clone size, V gene, J gene, CDR3 DNA, CDR3 protein. D genes are given only for firm matches. Only some rows state a clone size, as once, few, many or a class for expanded clones.

.	.	TRBV4-1	TRBJ1-2	TGCGCCAGCAGCGATCTGCGGGCAGGGGTGAAATATGGCTACACCTTC	CASSDLRAGVKYGYTF
TRBD2	.	TRBV9	TRBJ2-3	TGTGCCAGCAGCACGACTAGCGCTTCCGGAGATACGCAGTATTTT	CASSTTSASGDTQYF
.	.	TRBV19	TRBJ2-7	TGTGCCAGTAGTCCCCCGTTAGGGCAGGGTGGTAACAACGAGCAGTACTTC	CASSPPLGQGGNNEQYF
.	.	TRBV27	TRBJ2-2	TGTGCCAGCAGGGATGGAGGGTTGGGCGGGGAGCTGTTTTTT	CASRDGGLGGELFF
.	.	TRBV10-2	TRBJ1-1	TGCGCCAGCAGTGAATTGTTGGGGGAGGGGACTGAAGCTTTCTTT	CASSELLGEGTEAFF
TRBD2	.	TRBV2	TRBJ2-5	TGTGCCAGCAGTGACACCAGCGGGGGGGCCGGGGGGACCCAGTACTTC	CASSDTSGGAGGTQYF
TRBD1	once	TRBV6-5	TRBJ1-2	TGTGCCAGCAGGACGACAGGGGGACGAGATGGCTACACCTTC	CASRTTGGRDGYTF
TRBD1	few	TRBV27	TRBJ2-1	TGTGCCAGCAGTCCTCGGACAGGGTCCCACAATGAGCAGTTCTTC	CASSPRTGSHNEQFF
.	.	TRBV10-3	TRBJ2-3	TGTGCCATCAGTGAGTATGCCAGTGACACTAGCACAGATACGCAGTATTTT	CAISEYASDTSTDTQYF
TRBD2	.	TRBV19	TRBJ2-1	TGTGCCAGTAGTCTGCGGGGGGGCTCCTACAATGAGCAGTTCTTC	CASSLRGGSYNEQFF
.	.	TRBV7-2	TRBJ1-2	TGTGCCACCCCCAGGGTGCAAAACTATGGCTACACCTTC	CATPRVQNYGYTF
TRBD2	once	TRBV9	TRBJ2-5	TGTGCCAGCAGCGTGACTAGCGGGGGAGAGACCCAGTACTTC	CASSVTSGGETQYF
TRBD2	.	TRBV6-6	TRBJ2-3	TGTGCCAGCAGAGGTAGCGGGGGGGGCGCAGATACGCAGTATTTT	CASRGSGGGADTQYF
TRBD1	.	TRBV5-6	TRBJ1-4	TGTGCCAGCAGCCCCTCTGGACGGACAGGGTCGAATGAAAAACTGTTTTTT	CASSPSGRTGSNEKLFF
TRBD2	.	TRBV2	TRBJ2-1	TGTGCCAGCAGCACCCCCACGGCCGGACTAGCTTCCTACAATGAGCAGTTCTTC	CASSTPTAGLASYNEQFF